These 19 T cell receptor beta chains originate from one sample sequenced in a study of OX40 agonist ivuxolimab in advanced cancers. TCRdb's table, derived via immunoSEQ multiplex PCR, lists solely in-frame clones and lacks some. Here the sample spans tens of thousands of clones, about 90% being singletons. Sequencing used CD4+ or CD8+ T cells sorted from blood, obtained in a trial of the OX40 agonist ivuxolimab. These receptors were collected from an adult with an advanced solid tumor such as melanoma, head and neck, liver or kidney cancer.

The CDR3 DNA reads TGCGCCAGCAGCCAGCGGGACAGGGGACCTAGCTCCTACGAGCAGTACTTC. It encodes CASSQRDRGPSSYEQYF. The rearrangement uses TRBV4-1 and TRBJ2-7, with 10 bases that match TRBD1. With V trimmed by 3 bases and J by 0 bases, 8 bases remained unmatched. CDR1 and CDR2 (germline): MGHRA, YSYEKL. This CDR3 has 17 amino acids.

V gene TRBV27 combines with J gene TRBJ1-5; no definite D call. V was clipped by 8 bases and J by 2 bases, with 7 bases between them. CDR3 length equals 12 residues. From germline, CDR1 is MNHEY and CDR2 SMNVEV (reference sequence). The CDR3 DNA is TGTGCCAGCCGCCAGGGCAATCAGCCCCAGCATTTT. This encodes CASRQGNQPQHF.

J is TRBJ1-3 and V is TRBV5-1; 9 bases align to TRBD1. Trimming cost V 5 bases and J 2 bases; bases outside gene matches: 5. There are 15 residues in the CDR3. Germline V gives CDR1 SGHRS, CDR2 YFSETQ. The CDR3 region is CASSWTGAPGNTIYF. The DNA of the CDR3 is TGCGCCAGCAGTTGGACAGGGGCTCCTGGAAACACCATATATTTT.

The chain has TRBV4-1 and TRBJ1-5; possibly TRBD1 for D (5 bases). With 3 bases removed from V and 3 bases from J, the gap between germline ends came to 18 bases. The CDR3 has 17 residues. Germline CDR1 reads MGHRA; CDR2 reads YSYEKL. The CDR3 DNA is TGCGCCAGCAGCCAGGGAGCGACTGGGGGGTACAATCAGCCCCAGCATTTT. Encoded protein: CASSQGATGGYNQPQHF.

The chain employs TRBV6-5 and TRBJ2-5; tentative D call: TRBD1 (6 bases). The J call may be wrong; the DNA end is better matched by TRBJ2-7. Germline V gene lookup returns CDR1 MNHEY and CDR2 SVGAGI. The CDR3 covers 16 residues. The CDR3 is CASSYSQLVGGYEQYF. DNA of the CDR3: TGTGCCAGCAGTTACTCCCAATTGGTAGGGGGCTACGAGCAGTACTTC.

J is TRBJ1-5 and V is TRBV28; TRBD1 aligns across 9 bases. Germline V lookup: CDR1 MDHEN, CDR2 SYDVKM. The CDR3 totals 16 residues. Germline trimming cut 6 bases from V and 0 bases from J; bases unmatched to any gene: 6. This CDR3 is CASSTGQGLSNQPQHF. In nucleotides, the CDR3 is TGTGCCAGCAGCACAGGACAGGGGCTTAGCAATCAGCCCCAGCATTTT.

This rearrangement joins TRBV2 to TRBJ2-5; tentatively, D is TRBD1 or TRBD2 (5 bases each). Trimming cost V 3 bases and J 7 bases, with 18 bases left between them. CDR3 length equals 15 residues. Germline V CDR1 and CDR2: SNHLY, FYNNEI. CDR3 sequence reads: CASSDRDAYAGTQYF. The CDR3 region has the DNA TGTGCCAGCAGTGACCGGGACGCTTATGCGGGGACCCAGTACTTC. Full variable domain (remainder filled in from reference TRBV2 and TRBJ2-5): EPEVTQTPSHQVTQMGQEVILRCVPISNHLYFYWYRQILGQKVEFLVSFYNNEISEKSEIFDDQFSVERPDGSNFTLKIRSTKLEDSAMYFCASSDRDAYAGTQYFGPGTRLLVL.

The rearrangement uses TRBV27 and TRBJ2-1; 9 nucleotides align to TRBD1. The CDR3 totals 17 residues. CDR1 is MNHEY and CDR2 is SMNVEV in the germline V gene (reference sequence). V shed 5 bases and J 5 bases; nucleotides not matched to a gene: 13. The CDR3 is CASSPHPGTGLNNEQFF. The CDR3 coding sequence is TGTGCCAGCAGTCCACATCCCGGGACAGGGCTCAACAATGAGCAGTTCTTC.

The rearrangement links TRBV14 to TRBJ1-1; no reliable D call. Germline lookup yields CDR1 SGHDN and CDR2 FVKESK. The CDR3 spans 13 residues. V gave up 7 bases and J gave up 0 bases, with 9 bases separating them. The chain's CDR3 is CASNLGMNTEAFF. The CDR3 DNA reads as TGTGCCAGCAACCTGGGTATGAACACTGAAGCTTTCTTT.

The V and J genes are TRBV7-9 and TRBJ1-2; the D gene is possibly TRBD1 (5 bases). With 7 bases removed from V and 5 bases from J, the gap between germline ends came to 23 bases. This CDR3 comprises 16 residues. Germline V gives CDR1 SEHNR, CDR2 FQNEAQ (reference sequence). In DNA form, the CDR3 reads TGTGCCAGCAACCCCGAGATGGTGTCGACAGTTTATGGCTACACCTTC. It translates to CASNPEMVSTVYGYTF.

This chain uses TRBV30 with TRBJ1-4; D unclear. The CDR3 loop spans 13 amino acids. V dropped 0 bases and J dropped 5 bases, with 7 bases sitting between them. The germline gives CDR1 GTSNPN, CDR2 SVGIG (reference sequence). CDR3 nucleotides: TGTGCCTGGAGTGTACAATCCAATGAAAAACTGTTTTTT. Translated: CAWSVQSNEKLFF.

The CDR3 spells CASSYTHSTDTQYF. CDR3 bases: TGTGCCAGCAGTTACACCCATAGCACAGATACGCAGTATTTT. The rearrangement uses TRBV6-5 and TRBJ2-3, with D unresolved. V dropped 2 bases and J dropped 0 bases, with 6 bases sitting between them. CDR1 MNHEY and CDR2 SVGAGI come from the germline V gene. The CDR3 has 14 residues.

This clone has a single count. The V call is TRBV7-8, the J call TRBJ2-1; the D gene is possibly TRBD2 (6 bases). The CDR3 has 15 amino acids. V lost 5 bases and J lost 3, with 14 bases in between. Germline loops: CDR1 SGHVS, CDR2 FQNEAQ. The CDR3 reads CASSRARDFYNEQFF. The CDR3 DNA reads as TGTGCCAGCAGCCGAGCGCGGGACTTCTACAATGAGCAGTTCTTC.

This clone has just one count. This sequence joins TRBV28 and TRBJ2-1, with unresolved D. The V end lost 2 bases, the J end lost 2 bases, and 10 bases lay between the germline ends. The CDR3 is 15 residues long. Germline CDR1 MDHEN, CDR2 SYDVKM. In DNA, the CDR3 is TGTGCCAGCAGTTTAACACCCCGACCCTACAATGAGCAGTTCTTC. Its translation: CASSLTPRPYNEQFF.

J is TRBJ2-7 and V is TRBV5-5, with 8 positions matching TRBD2. This CDR3 comprises 19 residues. Germline values: CDR1 SGHKS, CDR2 YYEKEE (reference sequence). V lost 1 base to trimming and J lost 1 base; unmatched junction nucleotides: 16. This CDR3 is CASSLLFGIAGPVSYEQYV. The CDR3 DNA sequence: TGTGCCAGCAGCTTGTTGTTCGGAATAGCGGGACCTGTATCCTACGAGCAGTACGTC.

This sequence joins TRBV7-9 and TRBJ2-3; a possible D gene is TRBD2 (5 bases). V lost 5 bases and J lost 14, with 17 bases in between. This CDR3 region has 12 residues. CDR1 is SEHNR and CDR2 is FQNEAQ in the germline V gene (reference sequence). Here the CDR3 reads CASSDGLLIWYF. Written as DNA, the CDR3 is TGTGCCAGCAGCGACGGACTGCTAATCTGGTATTTT.

The chain joins TRBV23-1 to TRBJ2-6; D gene ambiguous. TRBV23-1 is an open reading frame, and its role is uncertain. Deletions cut 5 bases from V and 5 bases from J, with 19 bases between. The CDR3 consists of 17 residues. CDR3 coding DNA: TGCGCCAGCAGTTCTCTGGAGCAACAAAGTCGGGCCAACGTCCTGACTTTC. It codes for CASSSLEQQSRANVLTF.

This clone came up once. The genes are TRBV21-1 and TRBJ2-3; the listed D gene, TRBD2, was not tested against the DNA. TRBV21-1 is tagged as a pseudogene. CDR3 length: 13 residues. In DNA form, the CDR3 reads TGTGCCAGCAACACGCTAGCGAATGATACGCAGTATTTT. This gives the protein CASNTLANDTQYF.

A word on this clone: At one of its ends the junction is not consistent with the germline gene, which may arise from a read error. The DNA of the CDR3 is TGTGCCAGCAGTTACGACCCAGGATCGAACACTAAAGCTTTCTTT. The encoded protein is CASSYDPGSNTKAFF. The chain joins TRBV6-5 to TRBJ1-1; D unresolved. Per germline, CDR1 MNHEY and CDR2 SVGAGI. This CDR3 region has 15 residues.